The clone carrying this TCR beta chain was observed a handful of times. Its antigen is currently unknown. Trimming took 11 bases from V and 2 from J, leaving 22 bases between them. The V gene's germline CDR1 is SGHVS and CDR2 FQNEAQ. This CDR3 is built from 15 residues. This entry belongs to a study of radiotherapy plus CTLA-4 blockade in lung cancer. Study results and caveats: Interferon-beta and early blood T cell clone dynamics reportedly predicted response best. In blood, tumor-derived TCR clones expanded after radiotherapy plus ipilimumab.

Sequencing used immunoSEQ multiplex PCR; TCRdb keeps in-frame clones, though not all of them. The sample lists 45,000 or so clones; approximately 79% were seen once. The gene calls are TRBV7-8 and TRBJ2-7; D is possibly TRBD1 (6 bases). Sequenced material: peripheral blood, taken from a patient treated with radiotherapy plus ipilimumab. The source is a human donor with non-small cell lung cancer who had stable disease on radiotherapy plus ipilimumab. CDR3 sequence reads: CAVASPNRAAYEQYF. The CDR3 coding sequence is TGTGCCGTAGCAAGCCCGAACAGGGCTGCCTACGAGCAGTACTTC.